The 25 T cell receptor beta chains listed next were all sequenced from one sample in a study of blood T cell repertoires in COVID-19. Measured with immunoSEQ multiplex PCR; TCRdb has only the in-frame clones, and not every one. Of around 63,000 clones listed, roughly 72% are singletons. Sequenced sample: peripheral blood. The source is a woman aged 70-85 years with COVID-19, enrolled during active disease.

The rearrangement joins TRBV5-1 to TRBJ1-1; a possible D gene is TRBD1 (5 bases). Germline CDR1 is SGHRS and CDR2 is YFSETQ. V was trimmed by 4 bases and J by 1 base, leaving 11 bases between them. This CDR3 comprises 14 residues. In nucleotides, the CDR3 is TGCGCCAGCAGCCCTTCCCAGGGGAACACTGAAGCTTTCTTT. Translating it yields CASSPSQGNTEAFF.

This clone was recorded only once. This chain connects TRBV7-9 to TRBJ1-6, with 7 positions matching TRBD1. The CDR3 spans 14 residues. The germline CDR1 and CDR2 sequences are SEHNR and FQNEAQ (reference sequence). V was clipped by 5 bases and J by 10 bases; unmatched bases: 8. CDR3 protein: CASSPEGAGSPLHF. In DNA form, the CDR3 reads TGTGCCAGCAGCCCGGAGGGGGCAGGGTCACCCCTCCACTTT.

Written as DNA, the CDR3 is TGCGCCAGCAGCCCACCGACAGGGGGAGCGTCGGGGGCCAACGTCCTGACTTTC. This gives the protein CASSPPTGGASGANVLTF. The chain has TRBV5-1 and TRBJ2-6, with TRBD1 matching 9 bases. The CDR3 is made up of 18 amino acids. In germline, CDR1 is SGHRS, CDR2 YFSETQ. J lost 4 bases, V lost 4 bases, and 12 bases had no gene match.

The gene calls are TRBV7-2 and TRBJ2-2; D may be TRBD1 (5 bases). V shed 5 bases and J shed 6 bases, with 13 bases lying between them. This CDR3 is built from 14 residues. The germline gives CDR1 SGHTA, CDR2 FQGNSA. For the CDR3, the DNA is TGTGCCAGCAGCCCCTCGGGCAGGGCCGGGGAGCTGTTTTTT. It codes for CASSPSGRAGELFF.

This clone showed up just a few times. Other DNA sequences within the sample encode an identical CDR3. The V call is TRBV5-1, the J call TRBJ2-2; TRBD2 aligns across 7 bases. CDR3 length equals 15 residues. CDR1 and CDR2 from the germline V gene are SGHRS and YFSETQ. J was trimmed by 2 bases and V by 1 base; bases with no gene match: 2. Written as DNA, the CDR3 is TGCGCCAGCAGCTTGACAGCGGGAAACACCGGGGAGCTGTTTTTT. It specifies CASSLTAGNTGELFF. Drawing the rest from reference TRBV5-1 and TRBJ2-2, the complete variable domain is KAGVTQTPRYLIKTRGQQVTLSCSPISGHRSVSWYQQTPGQGLQFLFEYFSETQRNKGNFPGRFSGRQFSNSRSEMNVSTLELGDSALYLCASSLTAGNTGELFFGEGSRLTVL.

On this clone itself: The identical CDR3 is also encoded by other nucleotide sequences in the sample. The CDR3 DNA reads TGTGCCAGCAGTGAAAGACACGACGGCTACACCTTC. Its protein is CASSERHDGYTF. The J gene is TRBJ1-2, the V gene TRBV6-1, with no clear D. The CDR3 runs 12 residues. CDR1 and CDR2 (germline): MNHNS, SASEGT. V was clipped by 2 bases and J by 8 bases, with 9 bases between them.

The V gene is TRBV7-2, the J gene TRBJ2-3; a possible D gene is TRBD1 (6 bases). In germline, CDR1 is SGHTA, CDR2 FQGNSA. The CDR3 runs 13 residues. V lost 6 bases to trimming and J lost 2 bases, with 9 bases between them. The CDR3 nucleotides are TGTGCCAGCAGGACAGGCTCCACAGATACGCAGTATTTT. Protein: CASRTGSTDTQYF.

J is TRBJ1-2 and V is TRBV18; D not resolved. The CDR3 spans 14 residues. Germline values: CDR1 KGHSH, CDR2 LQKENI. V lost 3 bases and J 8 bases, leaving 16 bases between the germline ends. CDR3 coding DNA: TGTGCCAGCTCACCCGGGGTGCAGGATCGAGGCTACACCTTC. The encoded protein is CASSPGVQDRGYTF.

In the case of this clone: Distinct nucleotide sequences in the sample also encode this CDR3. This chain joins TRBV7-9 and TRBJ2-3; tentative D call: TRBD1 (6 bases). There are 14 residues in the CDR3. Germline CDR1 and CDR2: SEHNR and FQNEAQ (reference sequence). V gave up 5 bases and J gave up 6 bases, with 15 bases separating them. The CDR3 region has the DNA TGTGCCAGCAGCCTAACAGGGTCCACGGATACGCAGTATTTT. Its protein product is CASSLTGSTDTQYF. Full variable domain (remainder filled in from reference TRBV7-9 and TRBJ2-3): DTGVSQNPRHKITKRGQNVTFRCDPISEHNRLYWYRQTLGQGPEFLTYFQNEAQLEKSRLLSDRFSAERPKGSFSTLEIQRTEQGDSAMYLCASSLTGSTDTQYFGPGTRLTVL.

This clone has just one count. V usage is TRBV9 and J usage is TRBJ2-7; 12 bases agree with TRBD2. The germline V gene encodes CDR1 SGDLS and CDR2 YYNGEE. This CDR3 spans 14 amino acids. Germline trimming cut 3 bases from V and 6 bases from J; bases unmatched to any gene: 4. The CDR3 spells CASSETSGGCEQYF. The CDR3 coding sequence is TGTGCCAGCAGCGAAACTAGCGGGGGGTGCGAGCAGTACTTC.

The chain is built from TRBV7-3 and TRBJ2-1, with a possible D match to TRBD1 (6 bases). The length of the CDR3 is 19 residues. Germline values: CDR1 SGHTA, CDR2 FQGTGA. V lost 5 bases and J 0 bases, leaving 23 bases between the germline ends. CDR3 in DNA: TGTGCCAGCAGCCCGTACCGTGACAGGTTCACTCGCTCCTACAATGAGCAGTTCTTC. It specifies CASSPYRDRFTRSYNEQFF.

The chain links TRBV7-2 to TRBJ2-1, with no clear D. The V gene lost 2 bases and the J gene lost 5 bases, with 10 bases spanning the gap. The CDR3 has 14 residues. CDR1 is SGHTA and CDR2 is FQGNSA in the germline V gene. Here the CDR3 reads CASSLIARDNEQFF. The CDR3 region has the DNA TGTGCCAGCAGCTTAATCGCTCGGGACAATGAGCAGTTCTTC. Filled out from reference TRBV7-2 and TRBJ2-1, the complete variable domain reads GAGVSQSPSNKVTEKGKDVELRCDPISGHTALYWYRQSLGQGLEFLIYFQGNSAPDKSGLPSDRFSAERTGGSVSTLTIQRTQQEDSAVYLCASSLIARDNEQFFGPGTRLTVL.

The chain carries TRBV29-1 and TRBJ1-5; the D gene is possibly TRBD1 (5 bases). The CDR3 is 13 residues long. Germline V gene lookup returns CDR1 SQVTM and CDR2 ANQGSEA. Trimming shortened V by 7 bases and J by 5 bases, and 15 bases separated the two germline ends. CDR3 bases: TGCAGCGCCGCCCAAGGGGAAGATCAGCCCCAGCATTTT. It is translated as CSAAQGEDQPQHF.

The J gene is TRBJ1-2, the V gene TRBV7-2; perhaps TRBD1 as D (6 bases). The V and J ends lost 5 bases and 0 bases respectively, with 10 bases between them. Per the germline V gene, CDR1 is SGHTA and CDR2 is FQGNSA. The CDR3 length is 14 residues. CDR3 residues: CASSTRGPNYGYTF. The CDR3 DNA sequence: TGTGCCAGCAGCACCAGGGGCCCTAACTATGGCTACACCTTC.

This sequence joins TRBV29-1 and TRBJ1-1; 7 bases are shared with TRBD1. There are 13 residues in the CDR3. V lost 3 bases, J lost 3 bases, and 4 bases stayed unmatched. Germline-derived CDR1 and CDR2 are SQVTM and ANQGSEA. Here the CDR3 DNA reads TGCAGCGTTGACCAGGGGGAGTACACTGAAGCTTTCTTT. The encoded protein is CSVDQGEYTEAFF.

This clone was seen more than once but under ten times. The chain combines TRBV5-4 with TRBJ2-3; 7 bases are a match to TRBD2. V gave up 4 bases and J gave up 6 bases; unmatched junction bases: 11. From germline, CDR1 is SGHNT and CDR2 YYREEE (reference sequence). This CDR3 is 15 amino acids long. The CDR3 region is CASSGEGLRADTQYF. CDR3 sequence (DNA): TGTGCCAGCAGCGGGGAGGGACTCCGCGCCGATACGCAGTATTTT.

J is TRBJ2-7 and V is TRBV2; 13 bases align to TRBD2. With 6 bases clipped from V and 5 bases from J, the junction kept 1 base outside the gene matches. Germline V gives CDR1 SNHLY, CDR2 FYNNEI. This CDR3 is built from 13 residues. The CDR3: CASRLAGGNEQYV. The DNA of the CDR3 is TGTGCCAGCAGACTAGCGGGAGGGAACGAGCAGTACGTC.

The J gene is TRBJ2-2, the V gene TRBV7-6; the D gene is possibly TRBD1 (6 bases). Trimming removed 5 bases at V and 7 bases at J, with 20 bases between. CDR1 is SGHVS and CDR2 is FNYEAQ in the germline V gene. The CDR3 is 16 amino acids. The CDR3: CASSPRWAGDSGELFF. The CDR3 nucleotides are TGTGCCAGCAGCCCCCGGTGGGCAGGGGATAGCGGGGAGCTGTTTTTT. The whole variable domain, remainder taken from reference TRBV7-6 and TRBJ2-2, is GAGVSQSPRYKVTKRGQDVALRCDPISGHVSLYWYRQALGQGPEFLTYFNYEAQQDKSGLPNDRFSAERPEGSISTLTIQRTEQRDSAMYRCASSPRWAGDSGELFFGEGSRLTVL.

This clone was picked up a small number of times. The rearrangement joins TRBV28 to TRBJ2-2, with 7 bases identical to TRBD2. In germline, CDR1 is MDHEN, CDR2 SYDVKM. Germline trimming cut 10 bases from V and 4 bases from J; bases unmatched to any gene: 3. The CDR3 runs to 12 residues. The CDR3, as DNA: TGTGCCACTTTAGCGGGCACCGGGGAGCTGTTTTTT. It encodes CATLAGTGELFF.

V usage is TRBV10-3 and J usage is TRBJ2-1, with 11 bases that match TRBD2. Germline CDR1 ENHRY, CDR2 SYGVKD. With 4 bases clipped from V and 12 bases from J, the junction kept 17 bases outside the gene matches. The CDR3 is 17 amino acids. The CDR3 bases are TGTGCCATCAGTGCCGGGGCGGGACTAGCGGCCGCCCTGGGGCAGTTCTTC. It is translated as CAISAGAGLAAALGQFF.

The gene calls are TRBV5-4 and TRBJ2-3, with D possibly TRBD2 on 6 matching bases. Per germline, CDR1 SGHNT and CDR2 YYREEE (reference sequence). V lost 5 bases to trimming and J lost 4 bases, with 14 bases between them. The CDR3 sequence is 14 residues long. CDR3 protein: CASRVQGRPDTQYF. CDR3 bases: TGTGCCAGCAGGGTCCAAGGGAGGCCAGATACGCAGTATTTT. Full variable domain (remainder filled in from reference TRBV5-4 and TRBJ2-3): ETGVTQSPTHLIKTRGQQVTLRCSSQSGHNTVSWYQQALGQGPQFIFQYYREEENGRGNFPPRFSGLQFPNYSSELNVNALELDDSALYLCASRVQGRPDTQYFGPGTRLTVL.

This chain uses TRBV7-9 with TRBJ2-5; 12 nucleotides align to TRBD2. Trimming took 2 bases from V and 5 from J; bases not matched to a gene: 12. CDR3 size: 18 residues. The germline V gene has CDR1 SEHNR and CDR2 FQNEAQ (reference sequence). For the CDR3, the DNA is TGTGCCAGCAGCTTAATAGGCGCTAGCGGGAGGGCCCGGGAGACCCAGTACTTC. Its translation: CASSLIGASGRARETQYF.

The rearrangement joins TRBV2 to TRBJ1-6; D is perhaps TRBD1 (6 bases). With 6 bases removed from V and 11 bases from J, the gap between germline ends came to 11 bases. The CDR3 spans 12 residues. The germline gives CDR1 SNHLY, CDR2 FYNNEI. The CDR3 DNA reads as TGTGCCAGCAGCGCCGGACAGACACCCCTCCACTTT. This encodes CASSAGQTPLHF.

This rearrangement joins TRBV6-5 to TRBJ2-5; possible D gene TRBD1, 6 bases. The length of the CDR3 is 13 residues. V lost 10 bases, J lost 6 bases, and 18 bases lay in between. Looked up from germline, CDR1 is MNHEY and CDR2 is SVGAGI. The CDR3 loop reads CATSPGTLKTQYF. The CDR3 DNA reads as TGTGCCACGTCCCCCGGGACACTGAAGACCCAGTACTTC.

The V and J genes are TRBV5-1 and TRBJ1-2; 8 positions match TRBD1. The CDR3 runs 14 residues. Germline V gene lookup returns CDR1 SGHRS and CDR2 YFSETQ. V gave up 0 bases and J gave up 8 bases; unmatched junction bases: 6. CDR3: CASSLEGDRYGYTF. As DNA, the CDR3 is TGCGCCAGCAGCTTGGAGGGGGACAGGTACGGCTACACCTTC. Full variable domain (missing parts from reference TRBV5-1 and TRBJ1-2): KAGVTQTPRYLIKTRGQQVTLSCSPISGHRSVSWYQQTPGQGLQFLFEYFSETQRNKGNFPGRFSGRQFSNSRSEMNVSTLELGDSALYLCASSLEGDRYGYTFGSGTRLTVV.